The text below deals with one TCR beta chain. The antigen is undetermined. The record originates from a study of T cell responses to AZD1222 COVID-19 vaccine. Findings and limits, study-wide: None of the repertoires were sampled until the peak T cell response had passed.

Some clones are missing from TCRdb's copy, which holds only in-frame ones; the method was immunoSEQ multiplex PCR. The table lists over 95,000 clones, roughly nine tenths of them singletons. Germline V CDR1 and CDR2: SGDLS, YYNGEE. The CDR3 is 16 residues long. The V gene end was trimmed by 3 bases and the J gene end by 6 bases; junction bases not matched to a gene: 7. The V and J genes are TRBV9 and TRBJ1-5; 12 bases line up with TRBD1. This sample comprised peripheral blood, obtained on day 0 of AZD1222 vaccination. The TCR comes from an adult in good health. The CDR3: CASSAGQGAGRQPQHF. The CDR3 DNA follows: TGTGCCAGCAGCGCGGGACAGGGGGCAGGTCGTCAGCCCCAGCATTTT.